This TCR beta chain was recovered during a study of blood T cell repertoires in COVID-19. Looking at the study overall: Nucleic acid was either cDNA or gDNA, and it came from T cells, B-cell-depleted T cells, or PBMCs.

Authors' methods: Nucleated cell counts were estimated from reference gene primer amplification. Libraries were prepared by immunoSEQ multiplex PCR; TCRdb keeps only in-frame clonotypes and omits some of them. V, J and clone size were drawn from that table, and D and trimming were deduced from the DNA. This sample has some 340,000 clones; more than 70% occur once, and the top ten carry around 3%. Germline CDR1 and CDR2: SGDLS and YYNGEE. The CDR3 is made up of 16 amino acids. Deletions cut 4 bases from V and 2 bases from J, with 17 bases between. The sequence was collected from a young man with active or convalescent COVID-19. The sample was peripheral blood. The J gene is TRBJ2-3, the V gene TRBV9; possibly TRBD2 for D (7 bases). The CDR3 DNA follows: TGTGCCAGCAGCACCCGAGGGGGGGAGACCACAGATACGCAGTATTTT. Translating it yields CASSTRGGETTDTQYF. The complete variable domain, with remaining parts taken from reference TRBV9 and TRBJ2-3, reads DSGVTQTPKHLITATGQRVTLRCSPRSGDLSVYWYQQSLDQGLQFLIQYYNGEERAKGNILERFSAQQFPDLHSELNLSSLELGDSALYFCASSTRGGETTDTQYFGPGTRLTVL.